The 10 T cell receptor beta chains below were found in one sample sequenced in a study of T cells in Graves' hyperthyroidism and ophthalmopathy. Researchers amplified the TCR beta CDR3 regions from RNA transcripts. Primed by the HTBI set, a first-round RT-PCR was run on the TCR CDR3. TCRdb reprocessed the multiplex PCR reads via MiXCR and lists one record per CDR3 protein. Of roughly 330,000 distinct CDR3 sequences in the sample, about 15% were seen once. Source material: blood. Receptors originate from a man aged 25 to 40 with Graves' hyperthyroidism.

This clonotype was counted between two and nine times. The gene calls are TRBV12-3 or TRBV12-4 and TRBJ1-3; possibly TRBD1 for D (5 bases). CDR3 size: 16 residues. Deletions cut 8 bases from V and 0 bases from J, with 17 bases between. CDR3 bases: TGTGCCAGCGGGGGAGGGGTGAAGGGCTCTGGAAACACCATATATTTT. It specifies CASGGGVKGSGNTIYF.

This clonotype has at least ten counts. This rearrangement joins TRBV5-1 to TRBJ1-4; 9 bases are a match to TRBD1. Germline V gives CDR1 SGHRS, CDR2 YFSETQ. This CDR3 spans 15 amino acids. Germline trimming cut 2 bases from V and 10 bases from J; bases unmatched to any gene: 9. The CDR3 sequence: CASSLMGTGFRKLFF. CDR3 DNA sequence: TGCGCCAGCAGCTTAATGGGGACAGGGTTTCGAAAACTGTTTTTT.

This clonotype was counted ten times or more. The chain uses TRBV20-1 and TRBJ1-1; D unresolved. V lost 3 bases to trimming and J lost 6 bases, with 17 bases between them. Germline values: CDR1 DFQATT, CDR2 SNEGSKA (reference sequence). The CDR3 sequence is 14 residues long. CDR3 sequence reads: CSASKGTTFSEAFF. DNA for the CDR3: TGCAGTGCTAGTAAGGGTACAACGTTTTCTGAAGCTTTCTTT.

The chain couples TRBV6-1 to TRBJ1-4; D might be TRBD1 (5 bases). From germline, CDR1 is MNHNS and CDR2 SASEGT. V shed 5 bases and J shed 8 bases, with 15 bases lying between them. This CDR3 spans 14 amino acids. Written as DNA, the CDR3 is TGTGCCAGCAGTTTTGCAGGGTTCGGGGAAAAACTGTTTTTT. The encoded protein is CASSFAGFGEKLFF.

The rearrangement links TRBV4-1 to TRBJ2-3, with D possibly being TRBD1 or TRBD2 (5 bases each). Germline values: CDR1 MGHRA, CDR2 YSYEKL. The CDR3 is 16 amino acids. Deletions cut 5 bases from V and 1 base from J, with 16 bases between. CDR3 DNA: TGCGCCAGCAGCACCCGGGACCTTTACCGCACAGATACGCAGTATTTT. This codes for CASSTRDLYRTDTQYF.

A word on this clonotype: A read error is possible here, since a much larger clone lies one base away. This chain links TRBV30 with TRBJ2-7, with 7 bases aligning to TRBD1. Per the germline V gene, CDR1 is GTSNPN and CDR2 is SVGIG (reference sequence). This CDR3 has 13 residues. The CDR3 nucleotides are TGTGCCTGGAACAACGGACAGGTCTACGAGCTGTACTTC. Translation gives CAWNNGQVYELYF.

About this clonotype itself: A read error may produce the germline difference seen at one junction end. V usage is TRBV6-5 and J usage is TRBJ2-7; no clear D. The V gene's germline CDR1 is MNHEY and CDR2 SVGAGI. The CDR3 is made up of 11 amino acids. CDR3 nucleotide sequence: TGTGCCAGCAGTTACTCCTCCGAGCAGTACTTC. Translation gives CASSYSSEQYF.

This clonotype has a handful of counts. V is TRBV5-6 and J is TRBJ2-3, with TRBD2 matching over 7 bases. The CDR3 loop spans 15 amino acids. Germline CDR1 reads SGHDT; CDR2 reads YYEEEE. Unmatched junction bases numbered 11, after V lost 7 bases and J lost 3 bases. This chain's CDR3 is CASGGDAPDTDTQYF. In DNA, the CDR3 is TGTGCCAGCGGGGGGGATGCCCCTGATACAGATACGCAGTATTTT.

The chain couples TRBV7-9 to TRBJ1-1; D unclear. CDR3 length: 14 amino acids. CDR1 is SEHNR and CDR2 is FQNEAQ in the germline V gene (reference sequence). Trimming removed 1 base from V and 1 base from J, with 7 bases in between. CDR3 bases: TGTGCCAGCAGCTTAGTGTTAGGGAACACTGAAGCTTTCTTT. This codes for CASSLVLGNTEAFF.

For this clonotype: Being one base from a much bigger clone, this may be a read error. The rearrangement joins TRBV20-1 to TRBJ2-1; tentatively, D is TRBD1 or TRBD2 (5 bases each). Per the germline V gene, CDR1 is DFQATT and CDR2 is SNEGSKA (reference sequence). The CDR3 spans 16 residues. CDR3 sequence reads: CSAREVGASSYNDQFF. Here the CDR3 DNA reads TGCAGTGCTAGAGAGGTCGGGGCCAGCTCCTACAATGATCAGTTCTTC.